The 32 T cell receptor beta chains below come from one sample, sequenced in a study of blood T cell repertoires in COVID-19. This table comes from immunoSEQ multiplex PCR, and its TCRdb copy is limited to in-frame clones, with some not included. The repertoire holds over 450,000 clones, roughly nine tenths seen once, with under 8.5% in the top ten. Material for sequencing was peripheral blood. The origin of the receptors is a woman aged 45-65 years with COVID-19, enrolled during active disease.

The chain recombines TRBV5-8 with TRBJ1-4; D call uncertain. Trimming took off 5 bases at V and 12 bases at J, with 8 bases between the two ends. The CDR3 loop spans 10 amino acids. The germline V gene has CDR1 SGHTS and CDR2 YDEGEE. The CDR3 nucleotides read TGTGCCAGCAGTAAGAGGGAACTGTTTTTT. Translated, it gives CASSKRELFF.

About this clone: A junction boundary mismatches the germline segment, possibly from a read error. J is TRBJ2-2 and V is TRBV9, with a tentative D call TRBD1 (5 bases). The CDR3 runs to 16 residues. Looked up from germline, CDR1 is SGDLS and CDR2 is YYNGEE. CDR3 nucleotide sequence: TGTGTCAGCAGCGTACAGGCTTATGTGGACACCGGGGAGCTGTTTTTT. It translates to CVSSVQAYVDTGELFF. Together with reference TRBV9 and TRBJ2-2, the CDR3 gives the full variable domain: DSGVTQTPKHLITATGQRVTLRCSPRSGDLSVYWYQQSLDQGLQFLIQYYNGEERAKGNILERFSAQQFPDLHSELNLSSLELGDSALYFCVSSVQAYVDTGELFFGEGSRLTVL.

The genes are TRBV19 and TRBJ2-7, with 9 positions matching TRBD1. Trimming removed 7 bases from V and 3 bases from J; junction bases left unmatched: 10. CDR1 LNHDA and CDR2 SQIVND come from the germline V gene (reference sequence). This CDR3 contains 15 residues. As DNA, the CDR3 is TGTGCCAGTACCAGAAGCGTGGACAGGGGCTACGAGCAGTACTTC. Translated: CASTRSVDRGYEQYF.

This chain joins TRBV12-3 or TRBV12-4 and TRBJ1-1; no definite D call. Trimming left V 2 bases short and J 0 bases short, with 4 bases between. This CDR3 spans 13 amino acids. The CDR3 loop reads CASSLLLNTEAFF. DNA of the CDR3: TGTGCCAGCAGTTTACTGTTGAACACTGAAGCTTTCTTT.

This clone was observed once. The same CDR3 can be traced to other DNA sequences in this sample. The chain links TRBV5-6 to TRBJ1-5; TRBD1 agrees at 8 bases. This CDR3 is built from 14 residues. Germline V gives CDR1 SGHDT, CDR2 YYEEEE. The V and J ends lost 4 bases and 7 bases, in that order; junction bases with no gene match: 7. The CDR3 protein is CASSPGQGGQPQHF. The CDR3 coding sequence is TGTGCCAGCAGCCCCGGACAGGGAGGACAGCCCCAGCATTTT.

The chain uses TRBV24-1 and TRBJ1-5; a weak D match, TRBD1 (5 bases). Trimming took off 4 bases at V and 3 bases at J, with 15 bases between the two ends. This CDR3 comprises 16 residues. Germline CDR1 and CDR2: KGHDR and SFDVKD. In DNA, the CDR3 is TGTGCCACCAGTGACCCGCGGGACGGCCCCAATCAGCCCCAGCATTTT. This codes for CATSDPRDGPNQPQHF.

The chain is built from TRBV3-1 (or the pseudogene TRBV3-2) and TRBJ1-4; the D gene is possibly TRBD1 (5 bases). Trimming pared 6 bases from V and 6 bases from J, leaving 20 bases between. Germline V gene data show CDR1 as LGHDT and CDR2 as YNNKEL (reference sequence). The CDR3 is 16 amino acids. CDR3 DNA sequence: TGTGCCAGCAGTCTAGGGGTATTCGGGGGAGATGAAAAACTGTTTTTT. Protein: CASSLGVFGGDEKLFF.

This chain links TRBV24-1 with TRBJ1-2; D is possibly TRBD1 (5 bases). Trimming removed 4 bases from V and 3 bases from J, with 11 bases in between. CDR1 KGHDR and CDR2 SFDVKD come from the germline V gene. This CDR3 contains 14 residues. The chain's CDR3 is CATSDRGLDYGYTF. CDR3 nucleotide sequence: TGTGCCACCAGTGACCGGGGACTAGACTATGGCTACACCTTC.

The CDR3 nucleotides read TGTGCCAGCAGCTCCAGGCAGGCTAACTATGGCTACACCTTC. This sequence encodes CASSSRQANYGYTF. V is TRBV2 and J is TRBJ1-2; D remains ambiguous. V lost 6 bases, J lost 0 bases, and 11 bases lay in between. The CDR3 is made up of 14 amino acids. Germline values: CDR1 SNHLY, CDR2 FYNNEI.

The chain uses TRBV2 and TRBJ1-2; maybe TRBD1 (6 bases). In germline, CDR1 is SNHLY, CDR2 FYNNEI. Trimming pared 4 bases from V and 7 bases from J, leaving 13 bases between. This CDR3 region has 13 residues. The CDR3 coding sequence is TGTGCCAGCAGTGCTCAGGGGCTGGGTGGCTACACCTTC. Residues: CASSAQGLGGYTF.

This sequence joins TRBV3-1 (or the pseudogene TRBV3-2) and TRBJ1-1; D gene unclear. The germline V gene has CDR1 LGHDT and CDR2 YNNKEL (reference sequence). The CDR3 spans 14 residues. With 4 bases removed from V and 3 bases from J, the gap between germline ends came to 12 bases. CDR3 sequence (DNA): TGTGCCAGCAGCCGAGAGCCCCGGGACACTGAAGCTTTCTTT. Translated: CASSREPRDTEAFF.

The V and J genes are TRBV5-1 and TRBJ1-4; D is undetermined. V gave up 7 bases and J gave up 0 bases, with 7 bases separating them. From germline, CDR1 is SGHRS and CDR2 YFSETQ. This CDR3 is 13 amino acids long. This chain's CDR3 is CASRLATNEKLFF. The CDR3 bases are TGCGCCAGCCGACTTGCAACTAATGAAAAACTGTTTTTT. Full variable domain (rest looked up from reference TRBV5-1 and TRBJ1-4): KAGVTQTPRYLIKTRGQQVTLSCSPISGHRSVSWYQQTPGQGLQFLFEYFSETQRNKGNFPGRFSGRQFSNSRSEMNVSTLELGDSALYLCASRLATNEKLFFGSGTQLSVL.

The J gene is TRBJ2-7, the V gene TRBV9, with D possibly TRBD1 on 5 matching bases. The CDR3 covers 12 residues. Germline V lookup: CDR1 SGDLS, CDR2 YYNGEE. V shed 0 bases and J shed 6 bases, with 7 bases lying between them. In nucleotides, the CDR3 is TGTGCCAGCAGCGTAGGTGGGGCCGAGCAGTACTTC. It specifies CASSVGGAEQYF.

The chain links TRBV27 to TRBJ1-1; perhaps TRBD1 as D (6 bases). The CDR3 is 14 amino acids. With 6 bases removed from V and 6 bases from J, the gap between germline ends came to 17 bases. CDR1 and CDR2 (germline): MNHEY, SMNVEV (reference sequence). The CDR3 bases are TGTGCCAGCAGATACACAGGGTCAGGGGCTGAAGCTTTCTTT. Encoded protein: CASRYTGSGAEAFF.

V and J are TRBV6-5 and TRBJ1-1; D not certain. Germline V gene sequence: CDR1 MNHEY, CDR2 SVGAGI. V was pared by 5 bases and J by 4 bases, with 11 bases between. The CDR3 is made up of 13 amino acids. CDR3 DNA: TGTGCCAGCAGTACCCCAGCGGGCACTGAAGCTTTCTTT. This gives the protein CASSTPAGTEAFF.

This clone was seen only once. The chain has TRBV6-1 and TRBJ1-6; perhaps TRBD1 as D (5 bases). V was pared by 2 bases and J by 8 bases, with 13 bases between. This CDR3 has 15 amino acids. The germline gives CDR1 MNHNS, CDR2 SASEGT. The CDR3 protein is CASSEMGPRDSPLHF. The CDR3 DNA follows: TGTGCCAGCAGTGAAATGGGGCCTCGAGATTCACCCCTCCACTTT.

This rearrangement joins TRBV5-6 to TRBJ1-1, with a tentative D call TRBD1 (6 bases). V lost 4 bases and J lost 1, with 11 bases in between. Germline V lookup: CDR1 SGHDT, CDR2 YYEEEE. The CDR3 loop spans 14 amino acids. The CDR3 reads CASSQRTENTEAFF. The CDR3, as DNA: TGTGCCAGCAGCCAGCGGACAGAGAACACTGAAGCTTTCTTT.

The gene calls are TRBV7-2 and TRBJ1-3; possible D gene TRBD1, 5 bases. The germline V gene encodes CDR1 SGHTA and CDR2 FQGNSA. The CDR3 totals 15 residues. The germline V and J ends were trimmed by 6 bases and 0 bases, with 12 bases remaining between them. CDR3 nucleotides: TGTGCCAGCAGTCGACAGCCGAGCTCTGGAAACACCATATATTTT. It is translated as CASSRQPSSGNTIYF.

The rearrangement uses TRBV20-1 and TRBJ2-7; tentatively, D is TRBD1 (6 bases). The germline V gene encodes CDR1 DFQATT and CDR2 SNEGSKA (reference sequence). V lost 4 bases and J 5 bases, leaving 9 bases between the germline ends. This CDR3 region has 11 residues. The CDR3 protein is CSATQGNEQYF. The DNA for the CDR3 is TGCAGTGCTACGCAGGGGAACGAGCAGTACTTC.

The V and J genes are TRBV6-1 and TRBJ2-3; D gene ambiguous. The V gene's germline CDR1 is MNHNS and CDR2 SASEGT. V was cut by 1 base and J by 6 bases, with 14 bases left in between. The CDR3 loop spans 15 amino acids. Here the CDR3 reads CASSEERNGRDTQYF. For the CDR3, the DNA is TGTGCCAGCAGTGAAGAGCGAAATGGTAGGGATACGCAGTATTTT.

V usage is TRBV4-1 and J usage is TRBJ1-4; weak D call: TRBD1 (5 bases). Germline assignment: CDR1 MGHRA and CDR2 YSYEKL. The CDR3 totals 18 residues. The ends were cut back, 1 base at V and 4 bases at J, with 19 bases in the middle. CDR3 region: CASSQADNSGGLNEKLFF. The DNA for the CDR3 is TGCGCCAGCAGCCAAGCGGACAACAGTGGCGGCCTTAATGAAAAACTGTTTTTT.

V and J are TRBV28 and TRBJ1-5; perhaps TRBD1 as D (5 bases). Trimming removed 6 bases at V and 3 bases at J, with 18 bases between. The CDR3 spans 16 residues. Germline assignment: CDR1 MDHEN and CDR2 SYDVKM. CDR3 amino acids: CASRSRKGRFNQPQHF. CDR3 in DNA: TGTGCCAGCAGGTCGAGGAAGGGGCGCTTCAATCAGCCCCAGCATTTT.

The V call is TRBV28, the J call TRBJ1-4; D uncertain. Germline V gives CDR1 MDHEN, CDR2 SYDVKM. The CDR3 has 16 residues. Trimming shortened V by 3 bases and J by 0 bases, and 11 bases separated the two germline ends. CDR3 amino acids: CASSLRSPATNEKLFF. CDR3 DNA: TGTGCCAGCAGTTTGAGAAGCCCCGCAACTAATGAAAAACTGTTTTTT.

As concerns this clone: This sample includes further DNA sequences coding for the same CDR3. The chain is built from TRBV30 and TRBJ1-3; D ambiguous. CDR3 size: 12 residues. The germline CDR1 and CDR2 sequences are GTSNPN and SVGIG (reference sequence). Trimming took 0 bases from V and 4 from J, leaving 4 bases between them. The CDR3 bases are TGTGCCTGGAGTGTCCAGGGAAACACCATATATTTT. Residues: CAWSVQGNTIYF.

The J gene is TRBJ1-6, the V gene TRBV5-1; 9 bases line up with TRBD1. The V and J ends lost 2 bases and 3 bases, in that order; junction bases with no gene match: 3. The CDR3 spans 16 residues. Germline V CDR1 and CDR2: SGHRS, YFSETQ. The CDR3 DNA is TGCGCCAGCAGCTTCACGGACAGGGGCTATAATTCACCCCTCCACTTT. It encodes CASSFTDRGYNSPLHF.

The chain links TRBV5-4 to TRBJ1-6; the D is unclear. In germline, CDR1 is SGHNT, CDR2 YYREEE (reference sequence). The CDR3 is 15 amino acids. Trimming took 3 bases from V and 2 from J, leaving 9 bases between them. CDR3 amino acids: CASSSGRTYNSPLHF. In DNA, the CDR3 is TGTGCCAGCAGCTCGGGTCGGACCTATAATTCACCCCTCCACTTT.

The rearrangement uses TRBV7-2 and TRBJ2-3; 7 positions match TRBD1. The CDR3 totals 15 residues. Germline V gene data show CDR1 as SGHTA and CDR2 as FQGNSA. V was pared by 5 bases and J by 7 bases, with 12 bases of the junction left unmatched. The CDR3: CASSPLPTGVNTQYF. The CDR3 nucleotides are TGTGCCAGCAGCCCTCTCCCCACAGGGGTAAATACGCAGTATTTT.

This chain joins TRBV27 and TRBJ2-3; 7 nucleotides match TRBD1. This CDR3 region has 13 residues. Germline V lookup: CDR1 MNHEY, CDR2 SMNVEV (reference sequence). The DNA of the CDR3 is TGTGCTTCGACAGGGACGGGCACAGATACGCAGTATTTT. This encodes CASTGTGTDTQYF.

The chain carries TRBV7-9 and TRBJ2-3, with D hard to call. V shed 8 bases and J shed 2 bases, with 11 bases lying between them. This CDR3 spans 13 amino acids. Germline-derived CDR1 and CDR2 are SEHNR and FQNEAQ (reference sequence). The CDR3 sequence: CASATVLTDTQYF. The CDR3 bases are TGTGCCAGCGCTACGGTTCTCACAGATACGCAGTATTTT.

This sequence joins TRBV2 and TRBJ2-1; possible D gene TRBD1, 7 bases. In germline, CDR1 is SNHLY, CDR2 FYNNEI. This CDR3 region has 19 residues. V shed 4 bases and J shed 5 bases, with 27 bases lying between them. The CDR3 protein is CASSVRLLSARDSDNEQFF. Written as DNA, the CDR3 is TGTGCCAGCAGTGTTCGCTTGTTGAGTGCGCGGGACAGCGACAATGAGCAGTTCTTC. Based on the CDR3 plus reference TRBV2 and TRBJ2-1, the full variable domain is EPEVTQTPSHQVTQMGQEVILRCVPISNHLYFYWYRQILGQKVEFLVSFYNNEISEKSEIFDDQFSVERPDGSNFTLKIRSTKLEDSAMYFCASSVRLLSARDSDNEQFFGPGTRLTVL.

The rearrangement links TRBV3-1 (or the pseudogene TRBV3-2) to TRBJ2-7; D not resolved. This CDR3 is 14 amino acids long. The V and J ends lost 0 bases and 6 bases respectively, with 12 bases between them. Germline V gene lookup returns CDR1 LGHDT and CDR2 YNNKEL (reference sequence). CDR3 in amino acids: CASSQDPRSGEQYF. The CDR3 DNA follows: TGTGCCAGCAGCCAAGACCCCAGATCGGGCGAGCAGTACTTC.

The V call is TRBV6-5, the J call TRBJ1-2, with TRBD1 identical over 12 bases. J was trimmed by 8 bases and V by 6 bases; bases with no gene match: 10. This CDR3 spans 15 amino acids. The germline CDR1 and CDR2 sequences are MNHEY and SVGAGI. CDR3 in amino acids: CASRGPGQGANGYTF. The CDR3 coding sequence is TGTGCCAGCAGGGGCCCGGGACAGGGGGCGAACGGCTACACCTTC.